This record concerns one T cell receptor (beta chain) sequence. The target antigen is unknown. This CDR3 contains 16 residues. The germline V gene has CDR1 SGHDT and CDR2 YYEEEE. With 7 bases removed from V and 0 bases from J, the gap between germline ends came to 19 bases. The record originates from a study of cytomegalovirus exposure and HLA in healthy donors. Study as a whole: The platform used for the roughly 110 validation repertoires matched that of the 500 to 850 first-cohort repertoires, a later analysis reported. Findings of the study overall: Cytomegalovirus association was listed for around 180 TCR beta chains. Rare TCR sequences predominated, though certain public TCRs were found in many donors.

The table came from immunoSEQ multiplex PCR; TCRdb's copy has only in-frame clones and leaves some out. Here the sample spans roughly 82,000 clones, more than 85% being singletons. The clonotype was recovered from a man between 18 and 35 years old in good health and CMV-seronegative. This chain joins TRBV5-6 and TRBJ1-1; perhaps TRBD1 as D (6 bases). Input material: PBMCs. In DNA form, the CDR3 reads TGTGCCAGCTCCCCTGAGGGGGATGGAGTGAACACTGAAGCTTTCTTT. Encoded protein: CASSPEGDGVNTEAFF.